The rows below give T cell receptor beta chains drawn from one sample of a study of immune characterization of retroperitoneal liposarcoma. TCRdb reprocessed the PCR reads via MiXCR and lists one record per CDR3 protein. The sample holds around 11,000 distinct CDR3 sequences, 30% to 45% seen once. The material sequenced was tumor tissue. These receptors were taken from a female donor with retroperitoneal liposarcoma. Both conserved end residues are part of each CDR3. The D gene is left open where the match is weak. Size values are once, few and many counts, or a class for expanded clones, and some rows have none.

>16|TRBJ2-1|TRBV6-1|-|few
CASSVLGGTQRDEQFF
TGTGCCAGCAGTGTGTTAGGTGGGACTCAGCGCGATGAGCAGTTCTTC
>14|TRBJ1-2|TRBV12-3/TRBV12-4|-|once
CASSLEGEAYGYTF
TGTGCCAGCAGTTTGGAAGGGGAGGCCTATGGCTACACCTTC
>14|TRBJ2-2|TRBV10-3|-|-
CATLASKNTGELFF
TGTGCCACCCTGGCAAGCAAGAACACCGGGGAGCTGTTTTTT
>15|TRBJ2-4|TRBV27|TRBD2|-
CATGLGTSGDNEQYF
TGTGCCACCGGACTTGGGACTAGCGGGGACAATGAGCAGTACTTC
>12|TRBJ1-6|TRBV6-1|-|medium-sized
CASSDRYSPLHF
TGTGCCAGCAGTGACAGGTATTCACCCCTCCACTTT
>18|TRBJ2-1|TRBV11-3|TRBD2|-
CASSHPGLAGGPSDEQFF
TGTGCCAGCAGCCACCCCGGACTAGCGGGAGGGCCGTCGGATGAGCAGTTCTTC
>14|TRBJ2-3|TRBV10-2|TRBD2|medium-sized
CASRTGGGTDTQYF
TGCGCCAGCAGAACGGGGGGAGGTACAGATACGCAGTATTTT
>15|TRBJ1-1|TRBV11-2|-|-
CASSKSRQPNTEAFF
TGTGCCAGCAGCAAAAGTAGACAACCGAACACTGAAGCTTTCTTT
>13|TRBJ2-3|TRBV10-1|-|few
CATELEGTDTQYF
TGCGCCACCGAACTAGAAGGTACAGATACGCAGTATTTT
>14|TRBJ2-1|TRBV7-8|-|few
CASSSPEGFPEQFF
TGTGCCAGCAGCTCCCCGGAAGGGTTTCCCGAGCAGTTCTTC
>16|TRBJ2-1|TRBV10-3|TRBD2|-
CAISDRGLAANNEQFF
TGTGCCATCAGTGATAGGGGACTAGCGGCGAACAATGAGCAGTTCTTC
>15|TRBJ2-7|TRBV6-1|TRBD2|-
CASSGEAGGAYEQYF
TGTGCCAGCAGTGGGGAAGCGGGAGGGGCCTACGAGCAGTACTTC
>14|TRBJ1-5|TRBV6-6|-|few
CASSYRDKRQPQHF
TGTGCCAGCAGTTACCGGGACAAACGTCAGCCCCAGCATTTT
>16|TRBJ1-1|TRBV4-2|TRBD1|-
CASSQDDREWNTEAFF
TGTGCCAGCAGCCAAGATGACAGGGAATGGAACACTGAAGCTTTCTTT
>16|TRBJ2-3|TRBV25-1|-|-
CASRDQGGVLTDMQYF
TGTGCCAGCAGAGATCAGGGTGGGGTACTCACAGATATGCAGTATTTT
>20|TRBJ2-1|TRBV5-3|TRBD2|-
CASSLQGRLAGGPRDNEQFF
TGTGCCAGCAGCTTGCAGGGCCGACTAGCGGGAGGGCCACGGGATAATGAGCAGTTCTTC
>14|TRBJ2-1|TRBV6-1|-|medium-sized
CASSLFSSVNEQFF
TGTGCCAGCAGTCTCTTTTCTAGCGTCAATGAGCAGTTCTTC
>17|TRBJ2-5|TRBV12-3/TRBV12-4|TRBD2|-
CASSSERGAQYQETQYF
TGTGCCAGCAGTTCCGAGCGGGGGGCCCAGTACCAAGAGACCCAGTACTTC
>12|TRBJ2-7|TRBV11-1|-|-
CASSSTYNEQYF
TGTGCCAGCAGCTCGACTTACAATGAGCAGTACTTC
>14|TRBJ1-2|TRBV6-1|TRBD1|few
CASSEGTGLYGYTF
TGTGCCAGCAGTGAAGGGACAGGTCTATATGGCTACACCTTC
>14|TRBJ2-7|TRBV6-1|TRBD2|few
CASSPRLAGDEQYF
TGTGCCAGCAGCCCCCGGCTAGCGGGAGATGAGCAGTACTTC
>15|TRBJ2-1|TRBV10-2|TRBD2|few
CASSVSSGSVNEQFF
TGCGCCAGCAGTGTATCTAGCGGGAGTGTCAATGAGCAGTTCTTC
>18|TRBJ2-1|TRBV7-2|TRBD2|few
CASSGPQMLAGGSYEQFF
TGTGCCAGCAGCGGACCACAAATGCTAGCGGGAGGGAGCTATGAGCAGTTCTTC
>12|TRBJ2-7|TRBV6-1|-|medium-sized
CASRGGPYEQYF
TGTGCCAGCAGGGGGGGTCCCTACGAGCAGTACTTC
>15|TRBJ2-3|TRBV6-8|TRBD2|few
CASRLAGWRVDTQYF
TGTGCCAGCAGGCTAGCGGGATGGAGGGTTGATACGCAGTATTTT
>12|TRBJ2-7|TRBV25-1|-|-
CASSDSGDEQYF
TGTGCCAGCAGTGACAGTGGAGACGAGCAGTACTTC
>14|TRBJ2-1|TRBV5-5|TRBD2|few
CASSPGLAGREQFF
TGTGCCAGCAGCCCGGGACTAGCGGGTCGTGAGCAGTTCTTC
>15|TRBJ2-1|TRBV6-1|TRBD2|many
CASRKKAGGPNEQFF
TGTGCCAGCAGAAAAAAAGCGGGGGGGCCCAATGAGCAGTTCTTC
>15|TRBJ2-7|TRBV7-3|TRBD2|-
CASSLFSGDYNEQYF
TGTGCCAGCAGCTTATTTAGCGGGGACTACAATGAGCAGTACTTC
>18|TRBJ2-2|TRBV6-8|-|many
CASSYSRWSYVNTGELFF
TGTGCCAGCAGTTACTCGCGTTGGTCTTACGTAAACACCGGGGAGCTGTTTTTT
>15|TRBJ2-1|TRBV7-2|TRBD2|few
CASSSPGLAVYEQFF
TGTGCCAGCAGTTCTCCGGGACTAGCGGTATACGAGCAGTTCTTC
>15|TRBJ2-2|TRBV7-9|-|few
CATDPRRSDTGELFF
TGTGCCACCGACCCACGGAGATCGGACACCGGGGAGCTGTTTTTT
>15|TRBJ2-4|TRBV7-3|TRBD2|few
CASSLGLGAKNIQYF
TGTGCCAGCAGCTTAGGACTAGGTGCAAAAAACATTCAGTACTTC
>16|TRBJ2-1|TRBV7-2|TRBD1|few
CASSSHDRGLSGEQFF
TGTGCCAGCAGCTCCCATGACAGGGGGCTAAGCGGTGAGCAGTTCTTC
>14|TRBJ2-4|TRBV6-1|TRBD1|many
CATKVPGQGNIQYF
TGTGCCACCAAGGTCCCGGGACAGGGAAACATTCAGTACTTC
>16|TRBJ1-5|TRBV6-5|-|-
CASSESVRAMDQPQHF
TGTGCCAGCAGTGAATCTGTCAGGGCTATGGATCAGCCCCAGCATTTT
>14|TRBJ2-1|TRBV6-1|-|once
CASRPQPNQETQFF
TGTGCCAGCAGACCACAGCCCAACCAAGAGACCCAGTTCTTC
>16|TRBJ2-5|TRBV6-5|TRBD1|-
CASSHLTGLGVETQYF
TGTGCCAGCAGTCACCTGACAGGGCTAGGGGTAGAGACCCAGTACTTC
>13|TRBJ1-2|TRBV10-3|TRBD1|once
CAIRQWDRVGYTF
TGTGCAATCCGACAATGGGACAGGGTTGGCTACACCTTC
>16|TRBJ2-5|TRBV6-1|TRBD1|medium-sized
CASRQGVTQQTETQYF
TGTGCCAGCAGGCAGGGGGTGACCCAGCAGACGGAGACCCAGTACTTC
>15|TRBJ2-1|TRBV6-1|-|-
CASSDMTSAKNIQFF
TGTGCCAGCAGTGATATGACTTCAGCCAAAAACATTCAGTTCTTC
>16|TRBJ2-1|TRBV12-3/TRBV12-4|TRBD2|-
CASSTPGLAGIVEQFF
TGTGCCAGCAGTACCCCGGGACTAGCGGGGATTGTTGAGCAGTTCTTC
>15|TRBJ1-5|TRBV6-1|-|many
CASSEVAGTNQPQHF
TGTGCCAGCAGTGAAGTGGCAGGCACCAATCAGCCCCAGCATTTT
>14|TRBJ2-1|TRBV6-1|-|medium-sized
CASSERVAGNEQFF
TGTGCCAGCAGTGAACGTGTCGCCGGCAATGAGCAGTTCTTC
>13|TRBJ2-1|TRBV7-2|-|few
CASSKPGSYEQFF
TGTGCCAGCAGCAAGCCTGGGTCCTACGAGCAGTTCTTC
>17|TRBJ1-5|TRBV12-5|-|few
CASGLVLGGFSNQPQHF
TGTGCTAGTGGTTTGGTACTTGGAGGGTTTAGCAATCAGCCCCAGCATTTT
>14|TRBJ2-2|TRBV6-8|TRBD2|-
CASRERGGTGELFF
TGTGCCAGCAGAGAGCGGGGGGGCACCGGGGAGCTGTTTTTT
>16|TRBJ2-3|TRBV6-5|-|medium-sized
CASSYSPASPPDTQYF
TGTGCCAGCAGTTACTCCCCTGCTTCCCCGCCAGATACGCAGTATTTT
>14|TRBJ2-3|TRBV6-1|TRBD2|-
CAIAGVPVTDTQYF
TGTGCCATAGCGGGGGTCCCCGTCACAGATACGCAGTATTTT
>13|TRBJ2-3|TRBV6-4|-|few
CASSDRVTDTQYF
TGTGCCAGCAGTGACCGGGTCACAGATACGCAGTATTTT
>15|TRBJ2-1|TRBV27|TRBD2|medium-sized
CASRSGTSGNNEQFF
TGTGCCAGCAGATCCGGGACTAGCGGGAACAATGAGCAGTTCTTC
>13|TRBJ1-5|TRBV6-6|-|-
CASSYSSGQPQHF
TGTGCCAGCAGTTACTCGAGCGGTCAGCCCCAGCATTTT
>15|TRBJ2-6|TRBV7-2|-|many
CASSLMADGANVLTF
TGTGCCAGCAGCTTAATGGCGGACGGGGCCAACGTCCTGACTTTC
>14|TRBJ2-7|TRBV5-6|-|once
CASSLSVGAYEQYF
TGTGCCAGCAGCTTGTCCGTGGGGGCCTACGAGCAGTACTTC